A selection of T cell receptor beta chains follows, all from one sample in a study of T cell repertoires in cytomegalovirus infection. TCRdb redid the calling of the reads with MiXCR, one entry per CDR3 protein. The sample carries about 490,000 distinct CDR3 sequences, approximately 16% recorded once. The specimen was CD8+ T cells from PBMCs. The receptors were gathered from a human donor in good health (CMV status not recorded). Some clones in this sample may be carry-over from other donors' samples. CDR3s include the opening cysteine and the closing phenylalanine or tryptophan. A D gene is named only where the DNA matches it firmly. Expanded clones are given a class, and other clones once, few, many or no size at all.

TGTGCCAGCAGTGTCAGGGTAAAATACAATGAGCAGTTCTTC	CASSVRVKYNEQFF	TRBJ2-1	TRBV28	14	NA	NA
TGTGCCAGCAGTGAGTACAAGAGAGCACATTATGGCTACACCTTC	CASSEYKRAHYGYTF	TRBJ1-2	TRBV2	15	NA	few
TGTGCCAGCAGTTTTGTCCAAGCCCCGGATGAGCAGTTCTTC	CASSFVQAPDEQFF	TRBJ2-1	TRBV28	14	NA	NA
TGTGCCAGTAGTATTTGGACAGGGAACACCGGGGAGCTGTTTTTT	CASSIWTGNTGELFF	TRBJ2-2	TRBV19	15	TRBD1	few
TGCGCCAGCAGCCAAGATGGCCCGACAGGCTTGAACACTGAAGCTTTCTTT	CASSQDGPTGLNTEAFF	TRBJ1-1	TRBV4-1	17	NA	many
TGTGCCAGCAGTCCCCGGACTAGCGGGGGGGAGCAGTTCTTC	CASSPRTSGGEQFF	TRBJ2-1	TRBV27	14	TRBD2	few
TGTGCCAGCAGCTTAAGCAGGGCGAGCAATCAGCCCCAGCATTTT	CASSLSRASNQPQHF	TRBJ1-5	TRBV11-2	15	NA	many
TGTGCTAGTGGTTGGATGACAGGGGTGGTTCACAATGAGCAGTTCTTC	CASGWMTGVVHNEQFF	TRBJ2-1	TRBV12-5	16	TRBD1	few
TGCAGTGCCGGGACTAGCGGGAGGGCCGACACCGGGGAGCTGTTTTTT	CSAGTSGRADTGELFF	TRBJ2-2	TRBV20-1	16	TRBD2	NA
TGTGCCAGTAGTATGCAAAGCGGGAGGGGGAATGAGCAGTTCTTC	CASSMQSGRGNEQFF	TRBJ2-1	TRBV19	15	TRBD2	many
TGTGCCAGCAGGGAGGTGGGCTATGGAAACACCATATATTTT	CASREVGYGNTIYF	TRBJ1-3	TRBV5-6	14	NA	NA
TGTGCCAGCAGCACCGAGGCGGGCGAGCAGTACTTC	CASSTEAGEQYF	TRBJ2-7	TRBV7-9	12	NA	many
TGTGCCAGCAGCTTAGGGGAGGACCCCTACGAGCAGTACTTC	CASSLGEDPYEQYF	TRBJ2-7	TRBV7-9	14	NA	many